This paragraph reports one T cell receptor (beta chain). The antigen is not known. The data were obtained in a study of cytomegalovirus exposure and HLA in healthy donors. The V segment lost 1 base and the J segment 8 bases; nucleotides outside the gene matches: 5. The CDR3 is made up of 14 amino acids. The germline V gene has CDR1 GTSNPN and CDR2 SVGIG (reference sequence). PCR amplification relied on 60 Vbeta primers (plus 13 Jbeta primers). Profiling relied on immunoSEQ multiplex PCR, and the TCRdb table lists in-frame clones only, not all of them. The sample carries some 110,000 clones, about 76% recorded once. Study-wide points: High specificity and sensitivity for cytomegalovirus status were reported for the classifier. Productive status was seen about 87% or about 30% of the time for most TCR beta V segments in an earlier analysis.

This clonotype was obtained from a man aged 25-45 years in good health and CMV-seropositive. Sequencing was done on a sample of PBMCs. The chain combines TRBV30 with TRBJ1-6; 7 bases are shared with TRBD1. The CDR3 nucleotides read TGTGCCTGGAGTGGTGGAGACAGGGATTCACCCCTCCACTTT. Its translation: CAWSGGDRDSPLHF.